The next 20 T cell receptor beta chains were all read from a single sample in a study of patients and donors after allogeneic stem cell transplantation (dated by TCRdb to 2019 to 2021). The method behind the library was RT-PCR. TCRdb names NextSeq 550 as the instrument used. The public reads were reanalyzed by TCRdb: fastp trimming at Q25, MiXCR alignment, in-frame beta chains only. Each CDR3 protein appears once, grouped with its most common genes and DNA. This sample is represented by over 150,000 distinct CDR3 sequences; approximately 30% of them were singletons. The ten largest clones take up about 3.3% of the sample. The specimen was blood, either unsorted or a sorted T cell fraction (not recorded which). All receptors derive from a human donor who was either an allogeneic HSCT recipient or a stem cell or donor lymphocyte infusion donor (not recorded which). It is not recorded whose cells these are; they may come from a transplant donor.

The chain combines TRBV6-5 with TRBJ1-3, with D unresolved. Germline V lookup: CDR1 MNHEY, CDR2 SVGAGI. Trimming took 0 bases from V and 0 from J, leaving 9 bases between them. The CDR3 contains 16 residues. CDR3 coding DNA: TGTGCCAGCAGTTACTCGTTCCAACTCTCTGGAAACACCATATATTTT. It is translated as CASSYSFQLSGNTIYF.

This clonotype was picked up a small number of times. This sequence joins TRBV7-2 and TRBJ2-5; 9 nucleotides match TRBD2. J was trimmed by 2 bases and V by 5 bases; bases with no gene match: 3. The CDR3 is 14 amino acids. Germline CDR1 reads SGHTA; CDR2 reads FQGNSA. In DNA form, the CDR3 reads TGTGCCAGCAGCCTCGGACTAGCGCAAGAGACCCAGTACTTC. Protein sequence: CASSLGLAQETQYF.

This clonotype came up many times. This rearrangement joins TRBV7-6 to TRBJ1-1; D not resolved. Per germline, CDR1 SGHVS and CDR2 FNYEAQ. Trimming took off 2 bases at V and 1 base at J, with 11 bases between the two ends. The CDR3 spans 15 residues. The CDR3, as DNA: TGTGCCAGCAGCTTACTAGGACGGCCGAACACTGAAGCTTTCTTT. The encoded protein is CASSLLGRPNTEAFF.

The chain recombines TRBV7-9 with TRBJ2-4, with TRBD2 matching over 10 bases. Germline V CDR1 and CDR2: SEHNR, FQNEAQ (reference sequence). With 3 bases clipped from V and 7 bases from J, the junction kept 0 bases outside the gene matches. The CDR3 is 13 amino acids. The CDR3 loop is CASSLGLANIQYF. CDR3 sequence (DNA): TGTGCCAGCAGCTTGGGACTAGCGAACATTCAGTACTTC.

A few counts support this clonotype. The rearrangement uses TRBV24-1 and TRBJ2-7; D gene unclear. Trimming stripped 4 bases from V and 3 bases from J, with 9 bases between. The CDR3 runs to 13 residues. Germline V gene data show CDR1 as KGHDR and CDR2 as SFDVKD. The CDR3 coding sequence is TGTGCCACCAGTGACGGACCGCGCTACGAGCAGTACTTC. Its translation is CATSDGPRYEQYF.

The chain has TRBV5-6 and TRBJ1-2, with D hard to call. The germline V and J ends were trimmed by 1 base and 6 bases, with 13 bases remaining between them. The germline V gene has CDR1 SGHDT and CDR2 YYEEEE. The CDR3 has 14 amino acids. The CDR3 region is CASSLFGQVHGYTF. CDR3 nucleotide sequence: TGTGCCAGCAGCTTGTTCGGGCAGGTTCATGGCTACACCTTC.

The gene calls are TRBV29-1 and TRBJ1-2, with D tentatively TRBD1 (6 bases). The CDR3 is 13 residues long. The V end lost 8 bases, the J end lost 4 bases, and 17 bases lay between the germline ends. Germline CDR1 and CDR2: SQVTM and ANQGSEA. Here the CDR3 DNA reads TGCAGCCTTAGGAACAGGGATTCCTATGGCTACACCTTC. Translation: CSLRNRDSYGYTF.

This clonotype has only a few counts. The V gene is TRBV19, the J gene TRBJ2-6; 7 positions agree with TRBD1. The CDR3 extends over 19 amino acids. J was trimmed by 0 bases and V by 3 bases; bases with no gene match: 11. CDR1 is LNHDA and CDR2 is SQIVND in the germline V gene (reference sequence). Here the CDR3 reads CASSIEAGTAISGANVLTF. The DNA for the CDR3 is TGTGCCAGTAGTATTGAGGCTGGGACAGCCATCTCTGGGGCCAACGTCCTGACTTTC.

V is TRBV10-3 and J is TRBJ1-3; tentative D call: TRBD1 (5 bases). CDR3 length: 16 residues. The V and J ends lost 0 bases and 2 bases respectively, with 11 bases between them. Germline CDR1 ENHRY, CDR2 SYGVKD. This CDR3 reads CAISESAGITGNTIYF. Written as DNA, the CDR3 is TGTGCCATCAGTGAGTCGGCAGGGATAACTGGAAACACCATATATTTT.

This chain connects TRBV10-3 to TRBJ1-5, with D uncertain. Germline V gene sequence: CDR1 ENHRY, CDR2 SYGVKD. The CDR3 has 12 amino acids. The V gene lost 3 bases and the J gene lost 3 bases, with 3 bases spanning the gap. Here the CDR3 reads CAISDINQPQHF. CDR3 DNA sequence: TGTGCCATCAGTGATATCAATCAGCCCCAGCATTTT.

This clonotype has more than one count but fewer than ten. The chain carries TRBV19 and TRBJ2-7; 7 bases fit TRBD2. The CDR3 has 15 amino acids. With 3 bases clipped from V and 0 bases from J, the junction kept 5 bases outside the gene matches. Per germline, CDR1 LNHDA and CDR2 SQIVND (reference sequence). CDR3 sequence reads: CASSIRAGASYEQYF. CDR3 DNA sequence: TGTGCCAGTAGTATTAGGGCGGGAGCCTCCTACGAGCAGTACTTC.

This chain uses TRBV28 with TRBJ1-5; a weak D match, TRBD1 (5 bases). Germline V gives CDR1 MDHEN, CDR2 SYDVKM. V lost 2 bases and J lost 1, with 9 bases in between. CDR3 length: 15 amino acids. This CDR3 is CASSLPGDSNQPQHF. The CDR3 DNA reads as TGTGCCAGCAGTTTACCCGGGGACAGCAATCAGCCCCAGCATTTT.

The chain uses TRBV28 and TRBJ1-5; D unresolved. CDR1 MDHEN and CDR2 SYDVKM come from the germline V gene. The CDR3 covers 12 residues. CDR3 nucleotide sequence: TGTGTGTCTGGGGTTTCTAGACAGCCCCAGCATTTT. Translation gives CVSGVSRQPQHF.

This clonotype turned up a few times. The V gene is TRBV6-2 or TRBV6-3, the J gene TRBJ2-1; D gene unclear. V gave up 3 bases and J gave up 8 bases, with 17 bases separating them. This CDR3 is built from 15 residues. Germline V gives CDR1 MNHEY, CDR2 SVGEGT. The CDR3 loop is CASSYFSDVAHEQFF. The CDR3 bases are TGTGCCAGCAGTTATTTCTCAGACGTCGCGCATGAGCAGTTCTTC.

This clonotype was detected a few times. The V call is TRBV6-2 or TRBV6-3, the J call TRBJ2-6; no reliable D call. Germline CDR1 reads MNHEY; CDR2 reads SVGEGT. This CDR3 is built from 15 residues. Deletions cut 2 bases from V and 2 bases from J, with 7 bases between. This CDR3 reads CASSYNPPGANVLTF. The CDR3 nucleotides are TGTGCCAGCAGTTACAACCCGCCTGGGGCCAACGTCCTGACTTTC.

This clonotype was counted a few times. This chain connects TRBV2 to TRBJ1-2; TRBD1 matches at 10 bases. After removal of 4 bases from V and 8 bases from J, the junction contained 7 bases not matched to a gene. The CDR3 is 14 residues long. CDR1 and CDR2 (germline): SNHLY, FYNNEI. The chain's CDR3 is CASSAGTGVAGYTF. CDR3 nucleotides: TGTGCCAGCAGTGCCGGGACAGGGGTAGCAGGCTACACCTTC.

In this sample, this clonotype turned up once. Since a much larger clone is just one base distant, this may be a read error. J is TRBJ1-4 and V is TRBV12-3 or TRBV12-4; D is undetermined. This CDR3 region has 14 residues. The CDR3 DNA follows: TGTGCCGGCAGTTCCTTTTGGCGGTCTGAAAAACTGTTTTTT. Protein sequence: CAGSSFWRSEKLFF.

This clonotype was counted between two and nine times. The V and J genes are TRBV5-1 and TRBJ1-2, with unresolved D. Deletions cut 4 bases from V and 8 bases from J, with 12 bases between. Germline V lookup: CDR1 SGHRS, CDR2 YFSETQ. The CDR3 is 12 residues long. CDR3 protein: CASSPRGEGYTF. The CDR3 DNA reads as TGCGCCAGCAGCCCGCGCGGGGAGGGCTACACCTTC.

V and J are TRBV28 and TRBJ2-4; 11 bases map to TRBD1. Losses at the gene ends were 3 bases for V and 8 bases for J; bases not matched to a gene: 3. Germline V CDR1 and CDR2: MDHEN, SYDVKM. CDR3 size: 14 residues. The CDR3 nucleotides read TGTGCCAGCAGTTTGGGGACAGGGGGGGACATTCAGTACTTC. This codes for CASSLGTGGDIQYF.

This clonotype appeared a few times. The rearrangement links TRBV10-3 to TRBJ2-7; TRBD1 aligns across 7 bases. The CDR3 spans 13 residues. V lost 6 bases, J lost 0 bases, and 2 bases stayed unmatched. CDR1 ENHRY and CDR2 SYGVKD come from the germline V gene. The CDR3 loop reads CAIRWDSSYEQYF. In DNA, the CDR3 is TGTGCCATCAGGTGGGACAGCTCCTACGAGCAGTACTTC.